This entry concerns a single TCR beta chain. CDR1 is SGHRS and CDR2 is YFSETQ in the germline V gene. Trimming took 4 bases from V and 0 from J, leaving 12 bases between them. There are 15 residues in the CDR3. Profiling relied on immunoSEQ multiplex PCR, and the TCRdb table lists in-frame clones only, not all of them. Of roughly 700,000 clones in the sample, approximately 79% were seen once. This sample is drawn from a study of shared clonotypes between healthy human individuals. The rearrangement joins TRBV5-1 to TRBJ2-3; D is unresolved. The clonotype originates from a woman aged 25-40 years in good health. The sequencing sample was made of memory CD4+ T cells sorted from blood. The subset denotes: CD45RA-negative fraction. CDR3 loop: CASSLRTASTDTQYF. CDR3 nucleotide sequence: TGCGCCAGCAGCCTTAGGACGGCTAGCACAGATACGCAGTATTTT.